One and the same sample provided the 30 T cell receptor beta chains below, sequenced in a study of blood T cell repertoires in COVID-19. Measured with immunoSEQ multiplex PCR; TCRdb has only the in-frame clones, and not every one. The sample contains over 110,000 clones, around three quarters of which appear only once. Sample: peripheral blood. The source of these receptors is a man older than 75 with acute or convalescent COVID-19.

The genes are TRBV3-1 (or the pseudogene TRBV3-2) and TRBJ1-5; 7 bases are shared with TRBD1. This CDR3 has 16 residues. With 8 bases clipped from V and 2 bases from J, the junction kept 12 bases outside the gene matches. Germline V gene lookup returns CDR1 LGHDT and CDR2 YNNKEL (reference sequence). CDR3 region: CASANTGQGGNQPQHF. CDR3 nucleotides: TGTGCCAGCGCGAATACAGGGCAGGGGGGCAATCAGCCCCAGCATTTT.

This clone has a single count. The chain employs TRBV30 and TRBJ2-7, with 12 positions matching TRBD1. The CDR3 sequence is 15 residues long. Germline assignment: CDR1 GTSNPN and CDR2 SVGIG (reference sequence). V gave up 4 bases and J gave up 2 bases; unmatched junction bases: 6. CDR3 nucleotide sequence: TGTGCCTGGAATCCGGGGACAGGGGGCCCCTACGAGCAGTACTTC. As protein: CAWNPGTGGPYEQYF.

The chain employs TRBV9 and TRBJ2-1; no clear D. Germline CDR1 SGDLS, CDR2 YYNGEE. The ends were cut back, 4 bases at V and 9 bases at J, with 11 bases in the middle. This CDR3 region has 12 residues. Here the CDR3 DNA reads TGTGCCAGCAGCTTTGATACCGGTGAGCAGTTCTTC. It encodes CASSFDTGEQFF. The full variable domain, its missing parts supplied by reference TRBV9 and TRBJ2-1, is DSGVTQTPKHLITATGQRVTLRCSPRSGDLSVYWYQQSLDQGLQFLIQYYNGEERAKGNILERFSAQQFPDLHSELNLSSLELGDSALYFCASSFDTGEQFFGPGTRLTVL.

The chain joins TRBV28 to TRBJ1-4, with D uncertain. Trimming shortened V by 6 bases and J by 16 bases, and 24 bases separated the two germline ends. The CDR3 has 14 residues. Germline V lookup: CDR1 MDHEN, CDR2 SYDVKM. CDR3 coding DNA: TGTGCCAGCAGCCTTTCTGCATCGGCGACATCTACGTTTTTT. Its protein product is CASSLSASATSTFF.

The chain links TRBV7-2 to TRBJ2-5, with 11 nucleotides matching TRBD1. This CDR3 comprises 14 residues. Germline trimming cut 7 bases from V and 5 bases from J; bases unmatched to any gene: 6. The germline V gene has CDR1 SGHTA and CDR2 FQGNSA. The CDR3 DNA reads as TGTGCCAGCAAAGGACAGGGGGCGAGCGAGACCCAGTACTTC. Translated, it gives CASKGQGASETQYF.

There are a few counts of this clone. The J gene is TRBJ1-5, the V gene TRBV6-6; D might be TRBD1 (5 bases). This CDR3 is built from 14 residues. The V gene's germline CDR1 is MNHNY and CDR2 SVGAGI (reference sequence). V was shortened by 5 bases and J by 4 bases, with 12 bases between the two germline ends. This CDR3 reads CASSPTALNQPQHF. DNA of the CDR3: TGTGCCAGCAGTCCGACAGCGTTGAATCAGCCCCAGCATTTT.

The chain has TRBV25-1 and TRBJ1-5, with 10 bases matching TRBD1. The CDR3 runs 12 residues. The V gene end was trimmed by 8 bases and the J gene end by 6 bases; junction bases not matched to a gene: 1. Per the germline V gene, CDR1 is MGHDK and CDR2 is SYGVNS. The DNA for the CDR3 is TGTGCCAGCGGGACAGGGGTTCAGCCCCAGCATTTT. It encodes CASGTGVQPQHF.

V is TRBV10-3 and J is TRBJ1-2, with 8 bases fitting TRBD1. J lost 3 bases, V lost 10 bases, and 10 bases had no gene match. The CDR3 length is 14 residues. The germline CDR1 and CDR2 sequences are ENHRY and SYGVKD. The chain's CDR3 is CATLQGANYYGYTF. The CDR3 DNA reads as TGTGCCACCCTTCAGGGGGCAAACTACTATGGCTACACCTTC.

The chain is built from TRBV19 and TRBJ1-5, with 7 nucleotides matching TRBD1. Germline V gene lookup returns CDR1 LNHDA and CDR2 SQIVND (reference sequence). Germline trimming cut 1 base from V and 2 bases from J; bases unmatched to any gene: 2. The CDR3 has 15 residues. CDR3 protein: CASSIGGTGNQPQHF. CDR3 DNA sequence: TGTGCCAGTAGTATAGGTGGGACAGGCAATCAGCCCCAGCATTTT.

The CDR3 coding sequence is TGCAGCGTCAGCAACGACATACATGAGCAGTACTTC. Translated, it gives CSVSNDIHEQYF. The gene calls are TRBV29-1 and TRBJ2-7; D not resolved. The germline gives CDR1 SQVTM, CDR2 ANQGSEA. The CDR3 loop spans 12 amino acids. V shed 6 bases and J shed 7 bases, with 16 bases lying between them.

The chain recombines TRBV7-3 with TRBJ1-3, with D possibly being TRBD1 (5 bases). Germline V lookup: CDR1 SGHTA, CDR2 FQGTGA. This CDR3 contains 15 residues. V was pared by 5 bases and J by 2 bases, with 13 bases between. CDR3 region: CASSRSGATGNTIYF. The DNA for the CDR3 is TGTGCCAGCAGCCGAAGTGGGGCTACTGGAAACACCATATATTTT.

The CDR3 DNA is TGTGCCAGCAGCTTATACGGGGGGGTCACAGATACGCAGTATTTT. It yields the protein CASSLYGGVTDTQYF. The chain recombines TRBV7-8 with TRBJ2-3; 8 bases fit TRBD2. The CDR3 sequence is 15 residues long. V was clipped by 2 bases and J by 2 bases; unmatched bases: 3. The germline gives CDR1 SGHVS, CDR2 FQNEAQ.

CDR3 DNA sequence: TGTGCCAGCAGCTTAGGTTTCTCAGCCTACGAGCAGTACTTC. Translated: CASSLGFSAYEQYF. The V gene is TRBV7-9, the J gene TRBJ2-7, with no clear D. Looked up from germline, CDR1 is SEHNR and CDR2 is FQNEAQ (reference sequence). Trimming removed 1 base from V and 2 bases from J, with 9 bases in between. The CDR3 is made up of 14 amino acids.

The chain carries TRBV5-5 and TRBJ2-1; D is undetermined. Trimming pared 2 bases from V and 0 bases from J, leaving 9 bases between. Germline lookup yields CDR1 SGHKS and CDR2 YYEKEE (reference sequence). This CDR3 is built from 15 residues. The CDR3 region has the DNA TGTGCCAGCAGCTTAGCGCCAAGCTCCTACAATGAGCAGTTCTTC. Amino acids: CASSLAPSSYNEQFF.

The chain couples TRBV4-2 to TRBJ2-1, with 9 bases matching TRBD2. The CDR3 consists of 20 residues. Looked up from germline, CDR1 is LGHNA and CDR2 is YNFKEQ. After removal of 0 bases from V and 2 bases from J, the junction contained 14 bases not matched to a gene. The CDR3 here is CASSQDSPSGVGKAYNEQFF. CDR3 in DNA: TGTGCCAGCAGCCAAGATAGCCCTAGCGGGGTCGGGAAAGCCTACAATGAGCAGTTCTTC.

The chain combines TRBV11-2 with TRBJ2-7; TRBD2 aligns across 10 bases. Germline V gives CDR1 SGHAT, CDR2 FQNNGV. The CDR3 has 17 amino acids. V lost 0 bases, J lost 4 bases, and 9 bases stayed unmatched. This chain's CDR3 is CASSLDALSGGKYEQYF. CDR3 nucleotides: TGTGCCAGCAGCTTAGATGCCCTTAGCGGGGGGAAATACGAGCAGTACTTC. Drawing the rest from reference TRBV11-2 and TRBJ2-7, the complete variable domain is EAGVAQSPRYKIIEKRQSVAFWCNPISGHATLYWYQQILGQGPKLLIQFQNNGVVDDSQLPKDRFSAERLKGVDSTLKIQPAKLEDSAVYLCASSLDALSGGKYEQYFGPGTRLTVT.

In this sample, this clone turned up once. V usage is TRBV7-6 and J usage is TRBJ2-7; 9 bases fit TRBD1. The ends lost 5 bases at V and 3 bases at J; junction bases unmatched: 5. The CDR3 covers 14 residues. Germline-derived CDR1 and CDR2 are SGHVS and FNYEAQ. In DNA, the CDR3 is TGTGCCAGCAGCCCCGGGACAGGGCTCTACGAGCAGTACTTC. The encoded protein is CASSPGTGLYEQYF.

This clone was found once. The genes are TRBV11-3 and TRBJ2-1, with D possibly TRBD1 on 6 matching bases. V was shortened by 0 bases and J by 5 bases, with 17 bases between the two germline ends. Germline CDR1 SGHNT, CDR2 YENEEA. CDR3 length: 17 residues. The DNA for the CDR3 is TGTGCCAGCAGCTTAGATCTGGCGTCAGGGGTTAACAATGAGCAGTTCTTC. It specifies CASSLDLASGVNNEQFF.

This clone was recorded only once. This chain joins TRBV18 and TRBJ1-5; maybe TRBD1 (5 bases). This CDR3 region has 18 residues. The V end was cut by 2 bases, the J end by 6 bases, with 23 bases between. Germline V gene lookup returns CDR1 KGHSH and CDR2 LQKENI. CDR3 in amino acids: CASSPSSPGPGVIQPQHF. CDR3 nucleotide sequence: TGTGCCAGCTCACCATCATCGCCCGGGCCGGGGGTAATTCAGCCCCAGCATTTT.

The rearrangement links TRBV5-1 to TRBJ2-5, with 7 positions matching TRBD2. CDR1 and CDR2 from the germline V gene are SGHRS and YFSETQ. The CDR3 runs 15 residues. The J segment lost 1 base and the V segment lost 0 bases, leaving 3 bases of the junction unmatched. The CDR3 sequence: CASSLAASGQETQYF. CDR3 sequence (DNA): TGCGCCAGCAGCTTGGCGGCTAGCGGCCAAGAGACCCAGTACTTC.

J is TRBJ2-2 and V is TRBV14; D gene ambiguous. Germline CDR1 SGHDN, CDR2 FVKESK. This CDR3 is built from 14 residues. V was cut by 2 bases and J by 5 bases, with 9 bases left in between. The CDR3: CASSQNRRTGELFF. For the CDR3, the DNA is TGTGCCAGCAGCCAAAACAGAAGGACCGGGGAGCTGTTTTTT.

The rearrangement links TRBV7-2 to TRBJ2-7; D is perhaps TRBD1 (6 bases). Trimming shortened V by 8 bases and J by 1 base, and 12 bases separated the two germline ends. This CDR3 has 13 amino acids. In germline, CDR1 is SGHTA, CDR2 FQGNSA. For the CDR3, the DNA is TGTGCCAGCTCCGAGGGACATTCCTACGAGCAGTACTTC. As protein: CASSEGHSYEQYF. Together with reference TRBV7-2 and TRBJ2-7, the CDR3 gives the full variable domain: GAGVSQSPSNKVTEKGKDVELRCDPISGHTALYWYRQSLGQGLEFLIYFQGNSAPDKSGLPSDRFSAERTGGSVSTLTIQRTQQEDSAVYLCASSEGHSYEQYFGPGTRLTVT.

The V and J genes are TRBV28 and TRBJ1-6; D gene ambiguous. Trimming took 1 base from V and 10 from J, leaving 11 bases between them. The CDR3 totals 14 residues. Germline V lookup: CDR1 MDHEN, CDR2 SYDVKM. The CDR3 DNA follows: TGTGCCAGCAGTTTATCAGGAGGTTTATCACCCCTCCACTTT. Translating gives CASSLSGGLSPLHF. Looking up the rest from reference TRBV28 and TRBJ1-6 gives the full variable domain: DVKVTQSSRYLVKRTGEKVFLECVQDMDHENMFWYRQDPGLGLRLIYFSYDVKMKEKGDIPEGYSVSREKKERFSLILESASTNQTSMYLCASSLSGGLSPLHFGNGTRLTVT.

The rearrangement uses TRBV28 and TRBJ1-1; the D is unclear. Per germline, CDR1 MDHEN and CDR2 SYDVKM. The CDR3 runs 13 residues. V lost 8 bases, J lost 7 bases, and 17 bases lay in between. CDR3 in amino acids: CASASGGEHEAFF. DNA for the CDR3: TGTGCCAGCGCTTCGGGAGGAGAGCATGAAGCTTTCTTT.

The chain carries TRBV3-1 (or the pseudogene TRBV3-2) and TRBJ2-2, with 7 bases identical to TRBD1. From germline, CDR1 is LGHDT and CDR2 YNNKEL (reference sequence). This CDR3 spans 16 amino acids. Unmatched junction bases numbered 4, after V lost 3 bases and J lost 0 bases. CDR3 nucleotides: TGTGCCAGCAGCCATTACGGGACAGCGAACACCGGGGAGCTGTTTTTT. Its translation is CASSHYGTANTGELFF.

This chain links TRBV9 with TRBJ1-2, with 8 bases lining up with TRBD1. From germline, CDR1 is SGDLS and CDR2 YYNGEE. The CDR3 extends over 17 amino acids. Unmatched junction bases numbered 11, after V lost 3 bases and J lost 1 base. The CDR3 DNA is TGTGCCAGCAGCGCAGGGGGCCCGGTGGGGGTTAACTATGGCTACACCTTC. Translation: CASSAGGPVGVNYGYTF.

The gene calls are TRBV2 and TRBJ1-4, with D tentatively TRBD1 (6 bases). Germline V CDR1 and CDR2: SNHLY, FYNNEI. The CDR3 sequence is 15 residues long. Trimming pared 4 bases from V and 8 bases from J, leaving 17 bases between. CDR3 nucleotides: TGTGCCAGCAGTGTTACAGGGATATCGATGGAAAAACTGTTTTTT. The encoded protein is CASSVTGISMEKLFF.

The V gene is TRBV11-2, the J gene TRBJ2-3, with D hard to call. The CDR3 loop spans 17 amino acids. Trimming stripped 4 bases from V and 0 bases from J, with 17 bases between. CDR1 and CDR2 from the germline V gene are SGHAT and FQNNGV. The CDR3 loop is CASSSRLRGRSTDTQYF. CDR3 in DNA: TGTGCCAGCAGCTCCCGTCTCCGAGGCCGTAGCACAGATACGCAGTATTTT. Together with reference TRBV11-2 and TRBJ2-3, the CDR3 gives the full variable domain: EAGVAQSPRYKIIEKRQSVAFWCNPISGHATLYWYQQILGQGPKLLIQFQNNGVVDDSQLPKDRFSAERLKGVDSTLKIQPAKLEDSAVYLCASSSRLRGRSTDTQYFGPGTRLTVL.

The chain carries TRBV27 and TRBJ2-1, with D maybe TRBD2 (6 bases). From germline, CDR1 is MNHEY and CDR2 SMNVEV (reference sequence). Trimming took off 5 bases at V and 7 bases at J, with 15 bases between the two ends. CDR3 length: 14 residues. CDR3 DNA sequence: TGTGCCAGCAGTCCTAACCGGGAGTCTAATGAGCAGTTCTTC. Translated: CASSPNRESNEQFF.

The J gene is TRBJ1-6, the V gene TRBV7-9, with TRBD1 matching 8 bases. Unmatched junction bases numbered 4, after V lost 5 bases and J lost 10 bases. Germline V gene data show CDR1 as SEHNR and CDR2 as FQNEAQ (reference sequence). The length of the CDR3 is 13 residues. This chain's CDR3 is CASSDRGNSPLHF. CDR3 sequence (DNA): TGTGCCAGCAGCGACAGGGGTAACTCACCCCTCCACTTT.